Below, one TCR beta chain is given with its context. What it binds is unknown. These data originate in a study of vaccination effects on CD4 cells after COVID-19. Whole-study context: Among convalescent patients, two provided samples 16 days and one week before vaccination. Findings and limits, study-wide: Vaccine- and infection-induced clones showed marked clonal contraction late following vaccination.

Assay: immunoSEQ multiplex PCR; the TCRdb copy retains only in-frame clones and omits some. Among 42,000 or so clones listed, roughly four fifths were seen once. After expansion with viral peptide pools in the ViraFEST assay, antigen-specific CD4+ T cells were sequenced. Cells that had been cultured for 10 days were the source of isolated CD4+ T cells. It was between March and December 2020 that the person had a SARS-CoV-2 infection confirmed by PCR. Cultures of a few million PBMC per well contained 10 IU/ml IL-2 plus 10 ug/ml peptides. Trimming took off 4 bases at V and 1 base at J, with 8 bases between the two ends. This CDR3 spans 14 amino acids. Germline CDR1 and CDR2: SGHAT and FQNNGV.

This chain connects TRBV11-2 to TRBJ1-3, with no clear D. The sample consisted of CD4+ T cells from PBMCs cultured with a peptide pool, taken before COVID-19 vaccination. The sequence was collected from a human donor who had a prior SARS-CoV-2 infection. The CDR3 region has the DNA TGTGCCAGCAGCTCAACCCAATCTGGAAACACCATATATTTT. Encoded protein: CASSSTQSGNTIYF.